The clone carrying this TCR beta chain qualifies as hyperexpanded. Generated by immunoSEQ multiplex PCR, the TCRdb table keeps only in-frame clones and is missing some. The sample lists 550 to 750 clones; around 45% were seen once. The record originates from a study of tissue T cells after allogeneic stem cell transplantation. Study information: Graft-versus-host disease patients received grafts, several unmodified and three CD34-selected to deplete T cells.

Steroid-refractory graft-versus-host disease after allogeneic hematopoietic cell transplant qualified adults for prospective research-autopsy enrollment. Gastrointestinal graft-versus-host disease was present in all patients, each treated with several therapy lines. CDR3 size: 14 residues. CDR1 and CDR2 from the germline V gene are KGHSH and LQKENI. The V end was cut by 3 bases, the J end by 4 bases, with 12 bases between. The sequencing here drew on duodenal tissue, taken at autopsy. The source of this sequence is a female patient between 40 and 69 years old with steroid-refractory graft-versus-host disease after an allogeneic stem cell transplant. Some T cells may be graft donor cells. The genes are TRBV18 and TRBJ1-2; D uncertain. In DNA form, the CDR3 reads TGTGCCAGCTCACCTAACAGCCTTTCCTATGGCTACACCTTC. Translation gives CASSPNSLSYGYTF.